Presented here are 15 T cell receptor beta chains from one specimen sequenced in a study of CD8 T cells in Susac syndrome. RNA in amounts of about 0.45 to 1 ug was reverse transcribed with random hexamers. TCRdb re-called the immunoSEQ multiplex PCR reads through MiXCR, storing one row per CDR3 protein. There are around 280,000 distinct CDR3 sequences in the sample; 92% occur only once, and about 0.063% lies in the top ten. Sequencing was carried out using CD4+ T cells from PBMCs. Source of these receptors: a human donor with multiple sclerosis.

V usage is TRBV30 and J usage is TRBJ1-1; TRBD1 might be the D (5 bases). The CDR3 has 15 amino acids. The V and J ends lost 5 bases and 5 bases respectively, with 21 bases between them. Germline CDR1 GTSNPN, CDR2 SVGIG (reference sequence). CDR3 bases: TGTGCCTGGGAACGTCTTGTGGGGGAGGGAACTGAAGCTTTCTTT. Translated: CAWERLVGEGTEAFF.

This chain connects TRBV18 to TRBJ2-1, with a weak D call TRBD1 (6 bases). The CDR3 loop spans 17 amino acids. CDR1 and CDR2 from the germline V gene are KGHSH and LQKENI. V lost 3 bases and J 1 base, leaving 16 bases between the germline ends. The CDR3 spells CASSPQQGSRSYNEQFF. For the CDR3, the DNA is TGTGCCAGCTCACCGCAACAGGGAAGCAGATCCTACAATGAGCAGTTCTTC.

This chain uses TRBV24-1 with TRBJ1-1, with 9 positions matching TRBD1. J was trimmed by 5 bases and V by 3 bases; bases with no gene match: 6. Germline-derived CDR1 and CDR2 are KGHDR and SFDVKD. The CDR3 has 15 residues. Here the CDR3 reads CATSDPTGGHTEAFF. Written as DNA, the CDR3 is TGTGCCACCAGTGATCCGACAGGGGGGCATACTGAAGCTTTCTTT.

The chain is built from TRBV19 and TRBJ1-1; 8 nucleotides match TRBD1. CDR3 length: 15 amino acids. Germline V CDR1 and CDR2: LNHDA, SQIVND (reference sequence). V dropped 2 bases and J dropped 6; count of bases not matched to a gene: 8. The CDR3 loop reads CASSIYRGVPAEAFF. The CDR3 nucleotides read TGTGCCAGTAGTATATACAGGGGGGTCCCCGCTGAAGCTTTCTTT.

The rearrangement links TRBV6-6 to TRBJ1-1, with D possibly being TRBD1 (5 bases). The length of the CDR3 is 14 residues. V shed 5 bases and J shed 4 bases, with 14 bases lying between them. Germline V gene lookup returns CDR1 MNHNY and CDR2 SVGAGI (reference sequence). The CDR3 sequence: CASSEQGKPTEAFF. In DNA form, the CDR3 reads TGTGCCAGCAGTGAGCAGGGTAAGCCCACTGAAGCTTTCTTT.

The CDR3 region is CSVGRRAEAFF. DNA of the CDR3: TGCAGCGTTGGCCGGAGGGCTGAAGCTTTCTTT. This chain uses TRBV29-1 with TRBJ1-1, with D hard to call. Deletions cut 4 bases from V and 6 bases from J, with 9 bases between. From germline, CDR1 is SQVTM and CDR2 ANQGSEA. This CDR3 has 11 residues. The variable domain in full, with the rest retrieved from reference TRBV29-1 and TRBJ1-1, is SAVISQKPSRDICQRGTSLTIQCQVDSQVTMMFWYRQQPGQSLTLIATANQGSEATYESGFVIDKFPISRPNLTFSTLTVSNMSPEDSSIYLCSVGRRAEAFFGQGTRLTVV.

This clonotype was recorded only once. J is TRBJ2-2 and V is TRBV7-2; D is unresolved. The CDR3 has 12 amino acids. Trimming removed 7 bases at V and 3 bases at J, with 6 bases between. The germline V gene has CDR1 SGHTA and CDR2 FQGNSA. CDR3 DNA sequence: TGTGCCAGCACCCTCGACACCGGGGAGCTGTTTTTT. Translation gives CASTLDTGELFF. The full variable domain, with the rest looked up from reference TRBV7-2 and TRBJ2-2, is GAGVSQSPSNKVTEKGKDVELRCDPISGHTALYWYRQSLGQGLEFLIYFQGNSAPDKSGLPSDRFSAERTGGSVSTLTIQRTQQEDSAVYLCASTLDTGELFFGEGSRLTVL.

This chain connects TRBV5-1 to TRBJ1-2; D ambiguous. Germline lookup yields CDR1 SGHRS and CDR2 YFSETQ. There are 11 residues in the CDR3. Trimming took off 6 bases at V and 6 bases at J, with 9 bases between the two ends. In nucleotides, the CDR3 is TGCGCCAGCACCACCGCCCATGGCTACACCTTC. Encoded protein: CASTTAHGYTF.

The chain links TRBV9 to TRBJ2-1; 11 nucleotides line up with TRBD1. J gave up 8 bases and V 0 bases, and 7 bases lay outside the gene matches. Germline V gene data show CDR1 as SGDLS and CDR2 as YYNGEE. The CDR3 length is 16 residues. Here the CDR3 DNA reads TGTGCCAGCAGCGTAGTCGGGACAGGGGGTATAGATGAGCAGTTCTTC. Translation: CASSVVGTGGIDEQFF. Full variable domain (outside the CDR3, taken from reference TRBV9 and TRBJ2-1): DSGVTQTPKHLITATGQRVTLRCSPRSGDLSVYWYQQSLDQGLQFLIQYYNGEERAKGNILERFSAQQFPDLHSELNLSSLELGDSALYFCASSVVGTGGIDEQFFGPGTRLTVL.

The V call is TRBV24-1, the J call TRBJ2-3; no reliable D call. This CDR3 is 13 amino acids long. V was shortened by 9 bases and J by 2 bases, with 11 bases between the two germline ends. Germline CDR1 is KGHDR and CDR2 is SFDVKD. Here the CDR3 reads CATGQQYTDTQYF. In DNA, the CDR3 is TGTGCCACCGGCCAGCAATACACAGATACGCAGTATTTT.

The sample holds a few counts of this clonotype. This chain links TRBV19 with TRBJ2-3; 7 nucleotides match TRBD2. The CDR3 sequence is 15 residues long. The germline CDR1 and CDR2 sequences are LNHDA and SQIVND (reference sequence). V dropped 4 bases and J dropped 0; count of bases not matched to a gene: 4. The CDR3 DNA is TGTGCCAGTAGTAGATCCGGGGGGAGCACAGATACGCAGTATTTT. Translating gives CASSRSGGSTDTQYF.

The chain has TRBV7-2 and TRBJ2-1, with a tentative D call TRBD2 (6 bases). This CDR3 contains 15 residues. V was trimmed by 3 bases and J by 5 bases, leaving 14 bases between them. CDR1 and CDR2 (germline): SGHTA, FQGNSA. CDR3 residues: CASSFSGGLNNEQFF. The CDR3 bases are TGTGCCAGCAGCTTTAGCGGAGGCCTGAACAATGAGCAGTTCTTC.

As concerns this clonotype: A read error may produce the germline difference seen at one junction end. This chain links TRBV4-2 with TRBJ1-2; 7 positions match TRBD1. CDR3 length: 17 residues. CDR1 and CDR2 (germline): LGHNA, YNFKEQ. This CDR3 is CASRQANLGTVNYGYTF. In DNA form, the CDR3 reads TGTGCCAGCAGGCAAGCGAATTTAGGGACAGTTAACTATGGCTACACCTTC.

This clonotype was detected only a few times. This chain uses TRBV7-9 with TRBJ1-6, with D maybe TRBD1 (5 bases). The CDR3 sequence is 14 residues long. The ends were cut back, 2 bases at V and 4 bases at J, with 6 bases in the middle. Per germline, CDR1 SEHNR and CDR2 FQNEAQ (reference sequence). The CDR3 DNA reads TGTGCCAGCAGCTTACAGGGATATAATTCACCCCTCCACTTT. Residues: CASSLQGYNSPLHF.

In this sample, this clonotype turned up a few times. The DNA of the CDR3 is TGTGCCAGCAGCCAATCAAACGAGCAGTACTTC. Its translation: CASSQSNEQYF. This rearrangement joins TRBV3-1 to TRBJ2-7; D ambiguous. The CDR3 sequence is 11 residues long. Germline CDR1 is LGHDT and CDR2 is YNNKEL (reference sequence). V was trimmed by 2 bases and J by 5 bases, leaving 4 bases between them.